Included here is one TCR beta chain sequence, with context. This sample stems from a study of cytomegalovirus exposure and HLA in healthy donors. The CDR3 length is 14 residues. Germline loops: CDR1 SGHAT, CDR2 FQNNGV. V trimming: 5 bases; J trimming: 3 bases; junction bases outside the gene matches: 6. The PCR used 60 Vbeta and 13 Jbeta primers. Method: immunoSEQ multiplex PCR; TCRdb's copy keeps in-frame clones and lacks some. The data show about 180,000 clones, over 60% seen once. The specimen was PBMCs. The chain links TRBV11-2 to TRBJ1-1; 7 bases are shared with TRBD1. The receptor was derived from a man younger than 35 in good health and CMV-seronegative. The CDR3 region has the DNA TGTGCCAGCAGCCTAGGGGGCGCGGACACTGAAGCTTTCTTT. It codes for CASSLGGADTEAFF.